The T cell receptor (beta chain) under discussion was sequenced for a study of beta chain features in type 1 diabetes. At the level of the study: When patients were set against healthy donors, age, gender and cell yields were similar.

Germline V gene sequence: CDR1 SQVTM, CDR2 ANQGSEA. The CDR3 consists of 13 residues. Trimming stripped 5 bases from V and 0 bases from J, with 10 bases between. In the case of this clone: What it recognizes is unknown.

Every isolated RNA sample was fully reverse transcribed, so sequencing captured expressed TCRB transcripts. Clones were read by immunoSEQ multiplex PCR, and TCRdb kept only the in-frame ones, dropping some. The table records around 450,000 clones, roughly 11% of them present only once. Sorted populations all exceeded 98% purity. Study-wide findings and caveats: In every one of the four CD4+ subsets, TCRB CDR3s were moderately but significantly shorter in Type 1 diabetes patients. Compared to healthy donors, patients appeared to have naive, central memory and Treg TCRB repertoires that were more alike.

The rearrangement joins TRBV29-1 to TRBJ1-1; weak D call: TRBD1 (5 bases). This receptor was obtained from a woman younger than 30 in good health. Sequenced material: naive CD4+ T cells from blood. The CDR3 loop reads CSVRDPLNTEAFF. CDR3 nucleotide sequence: TGCAGCGTTCGGGACCCGCTGAACACTGAAGCTTTCTTT.